The T cell receptor beta chain under discussion was sequenced for a study of beta chain features in type 1 diabetes. Study conclusions and caveats: Any HLA type influence on TCRB rearrangement was left unresolved here.

The germline V and J ends were trimmed by 4 bases and 6 bases, with 11 bases remaining between them. Germline CDR1 is SQVTM and CDR2 is ANQGSEA. The CDR3 length is 12 residues. Each of the CD4+ naive, central memory, regulatory and stem cell-like memory populations was sorted via CD45RO/CCR7/CD25/CD127/CD95/CD27. This clone has a count of ten or more. Its cognate antigen is unknown. The sample has other DNA sequences that encode this CDR3 too. Expressed TCRB transcripts were sequenced because the entire RNA isolate underwent reverse transcription. About 3.57 million reads, on average, came from each naive, central memory and regulatory T cell sample. The data were produced by immunoSEQ multiplex PCR, yet TCRdb's version contains in-frame clones alone and is incomplete. The sample lists over 150,000 clones, roughly 8.1% seen once, with 0.5% to 0.65% in the top ten.

The J gene is TRBJ2-3, the V gene TRBV29-1; D gene unclear. The material sequenced was central memory CD4+ T cells from blood. The clonotype originates from a man younger than 35 in good health. CDR3 region: CSVVRLVDTQYF. The CDR3 DNA is TGCAGCGTTGTTCGGCTAGTCGATACGCAGTATTTT.